The clone carrying this T cell receptor beta chain was detected only a few times. This sample was included in a study of blood T cell repertoires in COVID-19. Sequencing was performed with immunoSEQ multiplex PCR; in TCRdb, only in-frame clones are kept and a portion is missing. The sample carries 200,000 to 250,000 clones, about four fifths recorded once. Germline-derived CDR1 and CDR2 are MNHNY and SVGAGI (reference sequence). The CDR3 consists of 14 residues. Trimming cost V 10 bases and J 0 bases, with 13 bases left between them. The rearrangement links TRBV6-6 to TRBJ1-5, with D hard to call. This clonotype originated in an elderly woman with acute or convalescent COVID-19. Sequenced input: peripheral blood. The CDR3 DNA sequence: TGTGCCACCCGGGAGGGAACTAGCAATCAGCCCCAGCATTTT. Its protein is CATREGTSNQPQHF.